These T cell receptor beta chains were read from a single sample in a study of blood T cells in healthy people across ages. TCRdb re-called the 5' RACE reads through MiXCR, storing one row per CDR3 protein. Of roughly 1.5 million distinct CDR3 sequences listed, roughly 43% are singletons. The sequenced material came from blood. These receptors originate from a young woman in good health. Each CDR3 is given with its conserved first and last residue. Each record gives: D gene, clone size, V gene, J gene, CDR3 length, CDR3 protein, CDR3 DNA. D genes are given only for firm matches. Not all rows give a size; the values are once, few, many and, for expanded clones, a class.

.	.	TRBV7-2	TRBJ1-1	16	CASSLWLSIPNTEAFF	TGTGCCAGCAGCTTATGGCTCTCGATTCCGAACACTGAAGCTTTCTTT
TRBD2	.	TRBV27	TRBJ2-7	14	CASSLGSGAWEQYF	TGTGCCAGCTCCCTCGGTAGCGGGGCTTGGGAGCAGTACTTC
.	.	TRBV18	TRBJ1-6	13	CASSPNRDSPPHF	TGTGCCAGCTCACCAAACAGGGACTCACCCCCCCACTTT
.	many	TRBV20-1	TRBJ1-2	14	CSARDAGVFYGYTF	TGCAGTGCTAGAGATGCAGGGGTTTTCTATGGCTACACCTTC
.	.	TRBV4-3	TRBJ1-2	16	CASSHPAGTTSYGYTF	TGCGCCAGCAGCCATCCGGCCGGCACTACTTCGTATGGCTACACCTTC
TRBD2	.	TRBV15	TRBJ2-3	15	CATRRTSGGVYTQYF	TGTGCCACCAGAAGAACTAGCGGGGGTGTATATACGCAGTATTTT
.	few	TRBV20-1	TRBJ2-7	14	CSASRGVIEYEQYF	TGCAGTGCGTCGAGGGGGGTAATTGAATACGAGCAGTACTTC
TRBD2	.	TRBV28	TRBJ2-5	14	CASRSGLAGETQYF	TGTGCCAGCAGGTCTGGACTAGCTGGCGAGACCCAGTACTTC
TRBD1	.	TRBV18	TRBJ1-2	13	CASSLTRGQGDTF	TGTGCCAGCTCACTGACCAGGGGGCAGGGGGACACCTTC
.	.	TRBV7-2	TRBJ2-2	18	CASSFVAMGHLNTGELFF	TGTGCCAGCAGCTTCGTCGCTATGGGACACCTGAACACCGGGGAGCTGTTTTTT
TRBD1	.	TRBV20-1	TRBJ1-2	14	CSAREDGTDYGYTF	TGCAGTGCTAGAGAAGATGGGACAGACTATGGCTACACCTTC
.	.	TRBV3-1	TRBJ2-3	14	CASSHSGQADTQYF	TGTGCCAGCAGCCATTCAGGGCAGGCAGATACGCAGTATTTT
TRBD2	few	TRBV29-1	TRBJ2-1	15	CSVVPRGLAGHGEFF	TGCAGCGTCGTACCTAGGGGGCTAGCGGGGCACGGTGAGTTCTTC
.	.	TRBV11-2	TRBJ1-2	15	CASSFQLSRDYGYTF	TGTGCCAGCAGCTTTCAACTCTCGAGGGACTATGGCTACACCTTC
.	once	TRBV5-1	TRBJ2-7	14	CASSLGSNSHEQYF	TGCGCCAGCAGCTTGGGGTCGAACTCCCACGAGCAGTACTTC
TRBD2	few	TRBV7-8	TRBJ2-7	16	CASSLWLAGGTYEQYF	TGTGCCAGCAGCTTATGGCTAGCGGGAGGCACCTACGAGCAGTACTTC
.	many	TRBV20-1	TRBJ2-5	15	CSARDRSSSMETQYF	TGCAGTGCTAGAGATAGGAGTTCGAGTATGGAGACCCAGTACTTC
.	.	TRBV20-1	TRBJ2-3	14	CSARDFKGTDTQYF	TGCAGTGCTAGAGATTTCAAGGGGACAGATACGCAGTATTTT
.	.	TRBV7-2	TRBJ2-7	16	CASSLGGDVVTYEQYF	TGTGCCAGCAGCTTAGGTGGCGACGTAGTAACCTACGAGCAGTACTTC
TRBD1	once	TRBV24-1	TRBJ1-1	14	CATSDAGGDFGAFF	TGTGCCACCAGTGATGCAGGGGGAGATTTTGGAGCTTTCTTT
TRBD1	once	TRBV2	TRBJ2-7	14	CAGSGPDRLHEQYF	TGTGCCGGCAGTGGACCGGACAGGCTCCACGAGCAGTACTTC
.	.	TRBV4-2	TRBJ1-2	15	CASSQDLPGNYGYTF	TGTGCCAGCAGCCAAGATTTGCCAGGCAACTATGGCTACACCTTC
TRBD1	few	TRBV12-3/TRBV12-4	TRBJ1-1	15	CASSRDRYMNTEAFF	TGTGCCAGCAGCCGGGACAGATACATGAACACTGAAGCTTTCTTT
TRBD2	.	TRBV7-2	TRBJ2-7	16	CASSTKTSGRAAEQYF	TGTGCCAGCAGCACCAAGACTAGCGGGAGGGCGGCCGAGCAGTACTTC
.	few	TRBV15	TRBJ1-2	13	CATSPRTGDGYTF	TGTGCCACCAGCCCCAGGACGGGAGATGGCTACACCTTC
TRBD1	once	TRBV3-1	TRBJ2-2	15	CASSQGTGVSGELFF	TGTGCCAGCAGCCAAGGGACAGGGGTGTCCGGGGAGCTGTTTTTT
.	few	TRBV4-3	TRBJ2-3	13	CASSQEWFTTQYF	TGCGCCAGCAGCCAAGAGTGGTTCACCACGCAGTATTTT
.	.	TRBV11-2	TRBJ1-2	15	CASSSTRGRGTGYTF	TGTGCCAGCAGCTCTACCAGGGGAAGAGGAACTGGCTACACCTTC
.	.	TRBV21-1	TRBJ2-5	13	CASTLGRQETQYF	TGTGCCAGCACCCTGGGACGGCAAGAGACCCAGTACTTC
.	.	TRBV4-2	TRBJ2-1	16	CASSQGIGGVYNEQFF	TGTGCCAGCAGCCAAGGAATTGGTGGCGTCTACAATGAGCAGTTCTTC
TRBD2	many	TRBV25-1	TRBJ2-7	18	CASSAPGLAGGQSYEQYF	TGTGCCAGCAGCGCGCCGGGACTAGCGGGAGGGCAGTCCTACGAGCAGTACTTC
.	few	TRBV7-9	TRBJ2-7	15	CASSYGSGPTYEQYF	TGTGCCAGCAGCTACGGGAGCGGGCCTACCTACGAGCAGTACTTC
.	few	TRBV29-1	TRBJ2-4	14	CSVGGRQAKNIQYF	TGCAGCGTTGGAGGGAGGCAAGCCAAAAACATTCAGTACTTC
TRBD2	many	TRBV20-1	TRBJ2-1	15	CSALGLAERYNEQFF	TGCAGTGCTCTGGGACTAGCGGAGCGATACAATGAGCAGTTCTTC
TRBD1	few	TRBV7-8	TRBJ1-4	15	CASSLGTAKNEKLFF	TGTGCCAGCAGCCTCGGGACAGCCAAGAATGAAAAACTGTTTTTT
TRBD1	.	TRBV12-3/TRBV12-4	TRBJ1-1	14	CASSTGGWGTEAFF	TGTGCCAGCAGTACAGGGGGCTGGGGAACTGAAGCTTTCTTT
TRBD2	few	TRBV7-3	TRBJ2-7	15	CASSRAPGTNYEQYF	TGTGCCAGCAGCCGCGCCCCCGGGACTAACTACGAGCAGTACTTC
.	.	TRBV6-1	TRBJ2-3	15	CASSEAGLGTDTQYF	TGTGCCAGCAGTGAAGCGGGACTGGGCACAGATACGCAGTATTTT
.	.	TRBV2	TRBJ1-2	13	CASRTYPNYGYTF	TGTGCCAGCAGGACGTATCCCAACTATGGCTACACCTTC
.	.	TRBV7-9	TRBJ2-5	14	CASSLGAASDEQYF	TGTGCCAGCAGCTTAGGAGCCGCTAGCGATGAGCAGTACTTC
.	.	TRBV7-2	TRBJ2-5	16	CASSLASSGVRETQYF	TGTGCCAGCAGCTTAGCGTCGTCAGGGGTTCGGGAGACCCAGTACTTC
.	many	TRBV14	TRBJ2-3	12	CASRYSTDTQYF	TGTGCCAGCAGATATAGCACAGATACGCAGTATTTT